A selection of T cell receptor beta chains follows, all from one sample in a study of T cell repertoires in cytomegalovirus infection. One entry per CDR3 protein, called by TCRdb with MiXCR from the reads. The data hold roughly 68,000 distinct CDR3 sequences, with approximately 22% observed a single time. These receptors are not linked to any known antigen. The sequenced sample consisted of PBMCs, sequenced either directly or after in vitro stimulation (not recorded which). These TCRs come from a human donor in good health (CMV status not recorded). Some clones in this sample may be carry-over from other donors' samples. The conserved cysteine and the conserved F or W are not part of the CDR3 here. The D gene is left open where the match is weak.

V,D,CDR3
TRBV7-8,-,ASSTSRVVIQETQY
TRBV6-6,-,ASSYEWGTYEQY
TRBV4-2,-,ASSPRGGTNTEAF
TRBV11-3,TRBD2,ASTRSGSMETQY
TRBV11-1,-,ASSFPGGHF
TRBV6-6,-,ASSYGAEETQY
TRBV27,-,ASSAKEGSGGNTIY
TRBV20-1,-,SARPQTGTDTQY
TRBV5-4,-,ASRRWGAGDTQY
TRBV25-1,TRBD1,ASSEIGPQGDIFGYT
TRBV5-1,TRBD1,ASSFGQETNEQF
TRBV7-8,-,ASSLAGQNTEAF
TRBV6-6,TRBD2,ASSYSGLAGRNEQF
TRBV4-1,-,ASSQGTWGKNIQY
TRBV9,-,ASSVFRDPLDTQY
TRBV7-7,-,ASSLGRSGSTDTQY